The 3 T cell receptor beta chains below come from one sample, sequenced in a study of T cell clusters in autoimmune cytopenias. Each sample's input was approximately 0.25 ug genomic DNA, approximately 37,500 genome equivalents. Multiplex touch-down PCR amplified TRB using TRB-A and TRB-B pools in one tube. Following a re-call of the multiplex PCR reads, TCRdb has one entry per CDR3 protein and lacks DNA. The sample has more than 13,000 distinct CDR3 sequences, and its top ten clones hold 2% to 2.5%. Input material: peripheral blood. These receptors originate from a human donor with an autoimmune cytopenia or autoimmune hepatitis (not recorded which).

The genes are TRBV27 and TRBJ2-7; TCRdb reports TRBD2, a call that lacks DNA to check it against. The CDR3 runs to 16 residues. Germline assignment: CDR1 MNHEY and CDR2 SMNVEV (reference sequence). The CDR3 is CASSLYGGSRAYEQYF.

The chain recombines TRBV6-4 with TRBJ2-1; the TCRdb D gene call, TRBD2, has no DNA to confirm it. Germline V CDR1 and CDR2: MRHNA, SNTAGT. The CDR3 sequence is 15 residues long. The CDR3 sequence is CASSKAGGGPNEQFF.

This clonotype ranks as medium-sized in terms of frequency. The V call is TRBV15, the J call TRBJ2-3; lacking DNA, the TRBD1 call made by TCRdb goes unchecked. Germline CDR1 is LNHNV and CDR2 is YYDKDF (reference sequence). This CDR3 contains 13 residues. The CDR3 here is CATSRALGVTQYF.